Listed here are 11 T cell receptor beta chains from one sample, sequenced in a study of PD-1 blockade in classical Hodgkin lymphoma. Each patient experienced a relapse that followed autologous stem cell transplantation, and brentuximab vedotin exposure varied. Method: immunoSEQ multiplex PCR; TCRdb's copy keeps in-frame clones and lacks some. The sample lists some 14,000 clones; under 80% were seen once. The sample here was peripheral blood mononuclear cells (PBMCs), taken before the second cycle of nivolumab. The receptors originated from a human donor with classical Hodgkin lymphoma.

This chain connects TRBV19 to TRBJ2-3; the D is unclear. The germline CDR1 and CDR2 sequences are LNHDA and SQIVND (reference sequence). The CDR3 runs to 13 residues. Trimming shortened V by 5 bases and J by 7 bases, and 13 bases separated the two germline ends. The CDR3 protein is CASSLYPTYTQYF. The CDR3 nucleotides read TGTGCCAGTAGTCTATACCCAACGTATACGCAGTATTTT. The variable domain in full, with the rest retrieved from reference TRBV19 and TRBJ2-3, is DGGITQSPKYLFRKEGQNVTLSCEQNLNHDAMYWYRQDPGQGLRLIYYSQIVNDFQKGDIAEGYSVSREKKESFPLTVTSAQKNPTAFYLCASSLYPTYTQYFGPGTRLTVL.

The chain recombines TRBV10-3 with TRBJ1-1; D gene ambiguous. Germline loops: CDR1 ENHRY, CDR2 SYGVKD. The CDR3 extends over 13 amino acids. Trimming stripped 10 bases from V and 0 bases from J, with 12 bases between. The CDR3 sequence: CATDRGMNTEAFF. CDR3 DNA sequence: TGTGCCACCGACCGCGGAATGAACACTGAAGCTTTCTTT.

The J gene is TRBJ2-7, the V gene TRBV18; D not resolved. Germline V gene lookup returns CDR1 KGHSH and CDR2 LQKENI. This CDR3 is 14 amino acids long. The V end was cut by 3 bases, the J end by 5 bases, with 14 bases between. The CDR3 is CASSPLSSKDEQYF. The CDR3 DNA reads as TGTGCCAGCTCACCCCTCTCTAGTAAAGACGAGCAGTACTTC.

This rearrangement joins TRBV6-1 to TRBJ1-2, with 7 bases that match TRBD1. Per the germline V gene, CDR1 is MNHNS and CDR2 is SASEGT. The CDR3 is 15 amino acids. J gave up 1 base and V 1 base, and 3 bases lay outside the gene matches. The CDR3: CASSEGTGYNYGYTF. The CDR3 DNA reads as TGTGCCAGCAGTGAAGGGACAGGCTATAACTATGGCTACACCTTC.

The chain couples TRBV6-5 to TRBJ2-7; TRBD2 matches 10 bases. CDR1 is MNHEY, CDR2 SVGAGI, per germline. V lost 6 bases, J lost 2 bases, and 4 bases stayed unmatched. The CDR3 has 14 amino acids. CDR3 sequence (DNA): TGTGCCAGCAGCCCGACTAGCGGGCCCTACGAGCAGTACTTC. Translated, it gives CASSPTSGPYEQYF.

This clone was detected only a few times. The V gene is TRBV7-2, the J gene TRBJ1-3; 8 bases align to TRBD1. Germline V gene data show CDR1 as SGHTA and CDR2 as FQGNSA. The J segment lost 4 bases and the V segment lost 4 bases, leaving 12 bases of the junction unmatched. The CDR3 is 17 amino acids. DNA of the CDR3: TGTGCCAGCAGCTCTCAGGGGGCGCTGATTTACGGAAACACCATATATTTT. Protein sequence: CASSSQGALIYGNTIYF.

DNA for the CDR3: TGTGCCAGCAGTAAGGGGACGGCAAACAATGAGCAGTTCTTC. Its protein product is CASSKGTANNEQFF. The gene calls are TRBV6-4 and TRBJ2-1, with D possibly called TRBD1 or TRBD2 (5 bases each). Germline-derived CDR1 and CDR2 are MRHNA and SNTAGT. Trimming pared 5 bases from V and 5 bases from J, leaving 13 bases between. This CDR3 comprises 14 residues.

The V gene is TRBV27, the J gene TRBJ1-1; D is unclear. The CDR3 has 13 amino acids. Trimming left V 2 bases short and J 7 bases short, with 11 bases between. Germline V lookup: CDR1 MNHEY, CDR2 SMNVEV (reference sequence). The CDR3, as DNA: TGTGCCAGCAGTTTACGAGGTTGGAGTGAAGCTTTCTTT. It specifies CASSLRGWSEAFF.

The chain recombines TRBV11-3 with TRBJ2-5, with 11 bases lining up with TRBD1. Germline V lookup: CDR1 SGHNT, CDR2 YENEEA. This CDR3 is 15 amino acids long. J lost 9 bases, V lost 5 bases, and 11 bases had no gene match. The CDR3 DNA is TGTGCCAGCAGCCTTGGACAGGGGGCCGGCGAGCCCCAGTACTTC. It yields the protein CASSLGQGAGEPQYF. The complete variable domain, with remaining parts taken from reference TRBV11-3 and TRBJ2-5, reads EAGVVQSPRYKIIEKKQPVAFWCNPISGHNTLYWYLQNLGQGPELLIRYENEEAVDDSQLPKDRFSAERLKGVDSTLKIQPAELGDSAVYLCASSLGQGAGEPQYFGPGTRLLVL.

J is TRBJ1-1 and V is TRBV16; D not resolved. CDR1 KGHSY and CDR2 FQNENV come from the germline V gene. There are 16 residues in the CDR3. Between the trimmed V and J ends, which lost 2 bases and 4 bases, there was a span of 17 bases. The CDR3 coding sequence is TGTGCCAGCAGCCAAACCAACGCGGGTGTAGGCACTGAAGCTTTCTTT. The encoded protein is CASSQTNAGVGTEAFF.

V and J are TRBV5-1 and TRBJ2-1; 7 bases are a match to TRBD1. CDR3 length: 15 residues. After removal of 3 bases from V and 0 bases from J, the junction contained 3 bases not matched to a gene. In germline, CDR1 is SGHRS, CDR2 YFSETQ. This CDR3 reads CASSSAGGSYNEQFF. The CDR3 bases are TGCGCCAGCAGCTCCGCAGGGGGCTCCTACAATGAGCAGTTCTTC.